These 18 T cell receptor beta chains were sequenced from one sample in a study of T cell changes during pregnancy in multiple sclerosis. TCRdb's copy holds only in-frame clones and misses some; the assay was immunoSEQ multiplex PCR. The sample has over 50,000 clones; 92% are singletons. The material was peripheral blood, obtained in the first trimester of pregnancy. Receptor source: a female donor with multiple sclerosis, enrolled in a pregnancy study.

The chain carries TRBV7-9 and TRBJ1-2; 7 bases are shared with TRBD1. V was pared by 5 bases and J by 0 bases, with 12 bases of the junction left unmatched. CDR3 length equals 17 residues. The V gene's germline CDR1 is SEHNR and CDR2 FQNEAQ (reference sequence). The CDR3 protein is CASSPIGGQTTNYGYTF. The CDR3 coding sequence is TGTGCCAGCAGCCCAATCGGGGGACAGACAACTAACTATGGCTACACCTTC.

The chain combines TRBV30 with TRBJ2-1; 10 bases align to TRBD2. The CDR3 loop spans 18 amino acids. CDR1 is GTSNPN, CDR2 SVGIG, per germline (reference sequence). V was clipped by 0 bases and J by 5 bases; unmatched bases: 13. CDR3 protein: CAWSVFELAGRSDNEQFF. The CDR3 nucleotides are TGTGCCTGGAGTGTATTTGAACTAGCGGGAAGGAGTGACAATGAGCAGTTCTTC.

This clone was counted once. The chain carries TRBV16 and TRBJ2-1; 9 bases are a match to TRBD1. Trimming cost V 5 bases and J 0 bases; bases outside gene matches: 2. In germline, CDR1 is KGHSY, CDR2 FQNENV. The CDR3 spans 15 residues. This CDR3 reads CASSDRGSSYNEQFF. CDR3 coding DNA: TGTGCCAGCAGCGACAGGGGGAGCTCCTACAATGAGCAGTTCTTC.

The rearrangement uses TRBV7-9 and TRBJ2-7; 8 bases map to TRBD2. CDR1 is SEHNR and CDR2 is FQNEAQ in the germline V gene (reference sequence). The CDR3 runs 14 residues. Unmatched junction bases numbered 3, after V lost 2 bases and J lost 3 bases. In DNA, the CDR3 is TGTGCCAGCAGCTTACTAGCGGGTCTCTACGAGCAGTACTTC. Encoded protein: CASSLLAGLYEQYF.

DNA for the CDR3: TGTGCCAGTAGTACCCCGGACAGGGTCGGCGAGCAGTACTTC. Residues: CASSTPDRVGEQYF. This chain uses TRBV19 with TRBJ2-7, with 8 bases that match TRBD1. The V gene's germline CDR1 is LNHDA and CDR2 SQIVND (reference sequence). V lost 4 bases to trimming and J lost 6 bases; unmatched junction nucleotides: 8. The CDR3 runs 14 residues.

The table lists this clone with a count of one. V and J are TRBV20-1 and TRBJ2-7; D might be TRBD2 (6 bases). Germline CDR1 reads DFQATT; CDR2 reads SNEGSKA (reference sequence). The V gene lost 5 bases and the J gene lost 6 bases, with 11 bases spanning the gap. CDR3 length: 11 amino acids. The CDR3 here is CSAGGDLEQYF. Here the CDR3 DNA reads TGCAGTGCTGGCGGGGACCTCGAGCAGTACTTC.

The chain uses TRBV7-2 and TRBJ2-3; the D is unclear. Trimming shortened V by 2 bases and J by 2 bases, and 11 bases separated the two germline ends. CDR1 is SGHTA, CDR2 FQGNSA, per germline. This CDR3 is built from 15 residues. The CDR3 loop reads CASSLLEMFTDTQYF. CDR3 sequence (DNA): TGTGCCAGCAGCTTATTAGAGATGTTCACAGATACGCAGTATTTT.

This rearrangement joins TRBV9 to TRBJ2-5, with 7 bases that match TRBD2. The germline gives CDR1 SGDLS, CDR2 YYNGEE. V lost 0 bases, J lost 6 bases, and 5 bases stayed unmatched. CDR3 length equals 14 residues. The CDR3 reads CASSVEMGGKTQYF. CDR3 bases: TGTGCCAGCAGCGTAGAAATGGGGGGGAAGACCCAGTACTTC.

The V and J genes are TRBV6-4 and TRBJ2-2; D not resolved. The CDR3 totals 14 residues. Germline assignment: CDR1 MRHNA and CDR2 SNTAGT. The germline V and J ends were trimmed by 0 bases and 2 bases, with 4 bases remaining between them. The CDR3 DNA reads as TGTGCCAGCAGTGACTCGACAAACACCGGGGAGCTGTTTTTT. This translates into CASSDSTNTGELFF.

This chain connects TRBV7-6 to TRBJ2-1, with 9 bases aligning to TRBD2. Unmatched junction bases numbered 1, after V lost 1 base and J lost 0 bases. Germline V CDR1 and CDR2: SGHVS, FNYEAQ. CDR3 length equals 16 residues. CDR3 protein: CASSLGGGGSYNEQFF. As DNA, the CDR3 is TGTGCCAGCAGCTTAGGCGGGGGGGGCTCCTACAATGAGCAGTTCTTC.

The V and J genes are TRBV11-3 and TRBJ1-1, with a weak D call TRBD1 (5 bases). From germline, CDR1 is SGHNT and CDR2 YENEEA. V dropped 1 base and J dropped 4 bases, with 7 bases sitting between them. The CDR3 is 13 residues long. CDR3 region: CASSLVGATEAFF. DNA of the CDR3: TGTGCCAGCAGCTTAGTTGGGGCCACTGAAGCTTTCTTT.

This sequence joins TRBV6-5 and TRBJ2-1; D gene ambiguous. The CDR3 spans 13 residues. CDR1 and CDR2 (germline): MNHEY, SVGAGI. The V end was cut by 5 bases, the J end by 1 base, with 6 bases between. DNA of the CDR3: TGTGCCAGCAGTCAACGGTCCTACAATGAGCAGTTCTTC. Protein: CASSQRSYNEQFF.

This chain joins TRBV5-1 and TRBJ1-5; 7 bases are a match to TRBD1. V lost 4 bases and J lost 0; bases outside the gene matches: 4. The CDR3 has 15 residues. From germline, CDR1 is SGHRS and CDR2 YFSETQ. Written as DNA, the CDR3 is TGCGCCAGCAGCGTGACAGGGAGTAGCAATCAGCCCCAGCATTTT. This encodes CASSVTGSSNQPQHF.

J is TRBJ1-5 and V is TRBV10-1, with D possibly being TRBD1 (5 bases). V was trimmed by 5 bases and J by 7 bases, leaving 12 bases between them. The CDR3 sequence is 13 residues long. Germline V gives CDR1 WNHNN, CDR2 SYGVQD (reference sequence). CDR3 region: CASSSRGEQPQHF. CDR3 in DNA: TGCGCCAGCAGTAGTCGGGGGGAACAGCCCCAGCATTTT.

This rearrangement joins TRBV6-5 to TRBJ2-2; weak D call: TRBD2 (5 bases). The CDR3 is 14 amino acids. Looked up from germline, CDR1 is MNHEY and CDR2 is SVGAGI. Trimming took off 5 bases at V and 5 bases at J, with 12 bases between the two ends. The CDR3 DNA follows: TGTGCCAGCAGTGACGGACTTCCGACCGGGGAGCTGTTTTTT. This gives the protein CASSDGLPTGELFF.

This clone was observed a single time. This chain links TRBV5-1 with TRBJ2-1; D gene unclear. Trimming cost V 0 bases and J 0 bases, with 10 bases left between them. The germline V gene encodes CDR1 SGHRS and CDR2 YFSETQ. This CDR3 spans 16 amino acids. CDR3 in amino acids: CASSLGTLSSYNEQFF. DNA of the CDR3: TGCGCCAGCAGCTTGGGTACATTAAGCTCCTACAATGAGCAGTTCTTC.

The chain combines TRBV28 with TRBJ1-1; unclear D gene. CDR3 length: 12 amino acids. Between the trimmed V and J ends, which lost 5 bases and 3 bases, there was a span of 7 bases. CDR1 MDHEN and CDR2 SYDVKM come from the germline V gene. CDR3 in DNA: TGTGCCAGCAGTCTCCCCTACACTGAAGCTTTCTTT. This sequence encodes CASSLPYTEAFF. Drawing the rest from reference TRBV28 and TRBJ1-1, the complete variable domain is DVKVTQSSRYLVKRTGEKVFLECVQDMDHENMFWYRQDPGLGLRLIYFSYDVKMKEKGDIPEGYSVSREKKERFSLILESASTNQTSMYLCASSLPYTEAFFGQGTRLTVV.

This clone has just one count. The chain uses TRBV15 and TRBJ2-7; D not resolved. CDR3 length: 13 residues. Germline loops: CDR1 LNHNV, CDR2 YYDKDF (reference sequence). With 9 bases removed from V and 5 bases from J, the gap between germline ends came to 17 bases. CDR3 DNA sequence: TGTGCCACTTCGGCCCCTAGTTTCCACGAGCAGTACTTC. Amino acid sequence: CATSAPSFHEQYF.